The 24 T cell receptor beta chains listed next were all sequenced from one sample in a study of OX40 agonist ivuxolimab in advanced cancers. TCRdb's table, derived via immunoSEQ multiplex PCR, lists solely in-frame clones and lacks some. This sample yields tens of thousands of clones, of which roughly 85% are seen a single time; 4.1% belongs to the top ten. Specimen: CD4+ or CD8+ T cells sorted from blood, collected in a trial of the OX40 agonist ivuxolimab. All receptors come from an adult with an advanced solid tumor such as melanoma, head and neck, liver or kidney cancer.

The chain combines TRBV5-1 with TRBJ2-7; 16 bases are shared with TRBD2. Germline CDR1 reads SGHRS; CDR2 reads YFSETQ. J was trimmed by 5 bases and V by 4 bases; bases with no gene match: 6. This CDR3 is 16 amino acids long. CDR3 in DNA: TGCGCCAGCAGCCTTGGGACTAGCGGGAGGGAAGACGAGCAGTACTTC. As protein: CASSLGTSGREDEQYF.

This rearrangement joins TRBV6-1 to TRBJ2-1, with 10 bases fitting TRBD1. Trimming took 11 bases from V and 7 from J; bases not matched to a gene: 11. The CDR3 consists of 14 residues. Germline V CDR1 and CDR2: MNHNS, SASEGT. DNA of the CDR3: TGTGCCGCTACCAGACAGGGGGCATTTAATGAGCAGTTCTTC. Translation gives CAATRQGAFNEQFF.

This clone was counted at least ten times. The V call is TRBV4-1, the J call TRBJ1-2, with D maybe TRBD1 (5 bases). Trimming removed 3 bases at V and 0 bases at J, with 14 bases between. The CDR3 runs 16 residues. The germline CDR1 and CDR2 sequences are MGHRA and YSYEKL. The CDR3 bases are TGCGCCAGCAGCCACTATACGGGGCAGGCTAACTATGGCTACACCTTC. This codes for CASSHYTGQANYGYTF.

The chain is built from TRBV13 and TRBJ2-7; D may be TRBD1 or TRBD2 (5 bases each). Per the germline V gene, CDR1 is PRHDT and CDR2 is FYEKMQ (reference sequence). Deletions cut 5 bases from V and 4 bases from J, with 9 bases between. The CDR3 sequence is 12 residues long. The CDR3 loop reads CASSSREYEQYF. The CDR3 nucleotides read TGTGCCAGCAGCAGCAGGGAGTACGAGCAGTACTTC.

This chain links TRBV6-5 with TRBJ1-5; D is unresolved. Germline loops: CDR1 MNHEY, CDR2 SVGAGI. The V end lost 1 base, the J end lost 5 bases, and 9 bases lay between the germline ends. CDR3 length: 14 residues. CDR3 residues: CASSYWGGDQPQHF. In DNA, the CDR3 is TGTGCCAGCAGTTACTGGGGTGGCGATCAGCCCCAGCATTTT.

The chain has TRBV7-3 and TRBJ2-3; 9 nucleotides line up with TRBD2. Germline-derived CDR1 and CDR2 are SGHTA and FQGTGA. The CDR3 extends over 15 amino acids. V shed 8 bases, J shed 1 base, and the junction held 7 bases outside the gene matches. The DNA of the CDR3 is TGTGCCAGCTATAGCGGGAGTAAACGCACAGATACGCAGTATTTT. This encodes CASYSGSKRTDTQYF.

The chain has TRBV12-5 and TRBJ2-3; D unresolved. There are 14 residues in the CDR3. Germline CDR1 is LGHNT and CDR2 is FRNRAP. V was pared by 7 bases and J by 2 bases, with 13 bases between. CDR3 region: CASVKDTYTDTQYF. Written as DNA, the CDR3 is TGTGCTAGTGTTAAAGACACTTACACAGATACGCAGTATTTT.

CDR3 in DNA: TGTGCCAGCAGTGAAGGTTGGGCCTCTCGGACCCAGTACTTC. This encodes CASSEGWASRTQYF. This chain links TRBV6-1 with TRBJ2-5; D is unresolved. Between the trimmed V and J ends, which lost 1 base and 7 bases, there was a span of 13 bases. From germline, CDR1 is MNHNS and CDR2 SASEGT. The CDR3 length is 14 residues.

The genes are TRBV7-3 and TRBJ2-1; D call uncertain. CDR1 SGHTA and CDR2 FQGTGA come from the germline V gene. V lost 4 bases, J lost 2 bases, and 12 bases lay in between. This CDR3 is built from 15 residues. CDR3: CASSSKADTYNEQFF. CDR3 DNA: TGTGCCAGCAGCTCAAAGGCGGATACCTACAATGAGCAGTTCTTC. The full variable domain, with the rest looked up from reference TRBV7-3 and TRBJ2-1, is GAGVSQTPSNKVTEKGKYVELRCDPISGHTALYWYRQSLGQGPEFLIYFQGTGAADDSGLPNDRFFAVRPEGSVSTLKIQRTERGDSAVYLCASSSKADTYNEQFFGPGTRLTVL.

The chain links TRBV19 to TRBJ1-5; D not certain. Germline CDR1 LNHDA, CDR2 SQIVND (reference sequence). This CDR3 region has 14 residues. V gave up 6 bases and J gave up 5 bases, with 14 bases separating them. The CDR3 protein is CASRESALYQPQHF. In DNA form, the CDR3 reads TGTGCCAGTAGGGAGTCCGCACTCTATCAGCCCCAGCATTTT. Combining the CDR3 with reference TRBV19 and TRBJ1-5 gives the whole variable domain DGGITQSPKYLFRKEGQNVTLSCEQNLNHDAMYWYRQDPGQGLRLIYYSQIVNDFQKGDIAEGYSVSREKKESFPLTVTSAQKNPTAFYLCASRESALYQPQHFGDGTRLSIL.

The V and J genes are TRBV19 and TRBJ2-1; D uncertain. CDR3 size: 19 residues. CDR1 is LNHDA, CDR2 SQIVND, per germline (reference sequence). Trimming shortened V by 0 bases and J by 0 bases, and 18 bases separated the two germline ends. The CDR3 coding sequence is TGTGCCAGTAGTATAGATCTGAAGAGCCCTCATAACTCCTACAATGAGCAGTTCTTC. This translates into CASSIDLKSPHNSYNEQFF.

The V and J genes are TRBV10-3 and TRBJ2-1; 9 bases are shared with TRBD2. The CDR3 is 15 amino acids. The V segment lost 1 base and the J segment 10 bases; nucleotides outside the gene matches: 8. The V gene's germline CDR1 is ENHRY and CDR2 SYGVKD. CDR3 DNA: TGTGCCATCAGTGAGTTGAATAGCGGGAGCGGGGAGCAGTTCTTC. Translated, it gives CAISELNSGSGEQFF.

This chain joins TRBV7-2 and TRBJ1-2; unclear D gene. The CDR3 is made up of 12 amino acids. V was clipped by 1 base and J by 7 bases, with 7 bases between them. Germline loops: CDR1 SGHTA, CDR2 FQGNSA. CDR3 bases: TGTGCCAGCAGCTTAGATGCGAGTGGCTACACCTTC. Encoded protein: CASSLDASGYTF.

CDR3 in amino acids: CASSYLGQETQYF. The CDR3 DNA follows: TGTGCCAGCAGTTACTTGGGGCAAGAGACCCAGTACTTC. The chain recombines TRBV6-5 with TRBJ2-5; D unclear. The CDR3 consists of 13 residues. CDR1 is MNHEY and CDR2 is SVGAGI in the germline V gene. Trimming removed 1 base at V and 2 bases at J, with 5 bases between.

The table lists this clone with a count of one. The chain links TRBV4-1 to TRBJ2-5, with 7 bases that match TRBD1. Germline V lookup: CDR1 MGHRA, CDR2 YSYEKL. The V and J ends lost 1 base and 5 bases, in that order; junction bases with no gene match: 7. CDR3 length: 15 residues. CDR3 in DNA: TGCGCCAGCAGCCAAGCAGGACAGGAACAGGAGACCCAGTACTTC. It encodes CASSQAGQEQETQYF.

This clone has only one observation. The chain has TRBV7-9 and TRBJ1-6; D unclear. Trimming cost V 5 bases and J 7 bases, with 12 bases left between them. This CDR3 has 14 residues. The germline CDR1 and CDR2 sequences are SEHNR and FQNEAQ (reference sequence). CDR3 nucleotide sequence: TGTGCCAGCAGCCCTCCCGGAAGCAATTCACCCCTCCACTTT. Protein sequence: CASSPPGSNSPLHF.

This clone was seen just once. This sequence joins TRBV4-2 and TRBJ2-1; 9 positions match TRBD2. V shed 2 bases and J 9 bases; nucleotides not matched to a gene: 8. The CDR3 is 15 amino acids. Germline V gene lookup returns CDR1 LGHNA and CDR2 YNFKEQ. The CDR3 DNA sequence: TGTGCCAGCAGCCAATTTAGCGGGAGCGGGAGTGAGCAGTTCTTC. Amino acids: CASSQFSGSGSEQFF.

This clone was seen once. The chain uses TRBV7-8 and TRBJ2-2, with 12 bases matching TRBD2. V lost 5 bases and J lost 6; bases outside the gene matches: 7. CDR1 is SGHVS and CDR2 is FQNEAQ in the germline V gene. CDR3 length: 16 residues. The CDR3 DNA follows: TGTGCCAGCAGCGAGAGGACTAGCGGGATCGCCGGGGAGCTGTTTTTT. It codes for CASSERTSGIAGELFF.

The gene calls are TRBV20-1 and TRBJ2-5; no reliable D call. V dropped 6 bases and J dropped 6 bases, with 11 bases sitting between them. CDR1 and CDR2 (germline): DFQATT, SNEGSKA (reference sequence). The CDR3 runs 11 residues. CDR3 sequence reads: CSAALMKTQYF. CDR3 sequence (DNA): TGCAGTGCCGCACTGATGAAGACCCAGTACTTC.

The chain uses TRBV11-2 and TRBJ2-3; D is perhaps TRBD2 (6 bases). The CDR3 totals 16 residues. V shed 5 bases and J shed 0 bases, with 15 bases lying between them. Germline V gene sequence: CDR1 SGHAT, CDR2 FQNNGV. CDR3 DNA: TGTGCCAGCAGCCCCTGGACTACTCTTAGCACAGATACGCAGTATTTT. This translates into CASSPWTTLSTDTQYF.

The J gene is TRBJ2-5, the V gene TRBV15; 8 bases fit TRBD2. The germline gives CDR1 LNHNV, CDR2 YYDKDF (reference sequence). J gave up 4 bases and V 0 bases, and 10 bases lay outside the gene matches. The CDR3 extends over 17 amino acids. The CDR3 is CATSRERSGSFPETQYF. In nucleotides, the CDR3 is TGTGCCACCAGCAGAGAAAGGAGCGGGAGTTTCCCAGAGACCCAGTACTTC.

The rearrangement links TRBV30 to TRBJ2-3, with D possibly TRBD1 on 7 matching bases. Germline V gene lookup returns CDR1 GTSNPN and CDR2 SVGIG (reference sequence). The ends were cut back, 3 bases at V and 0 bases at J, with 16 bases in the middle. This CDR3 comprises 16 residues. The CDR3 is CAWSGGQPFSTDTQYF. CDR3 DNA sequence: TGTGCCTGGAGCGGGGGACAGCCGTTTAGCACAGATACGCAGTATTTT.

This clone was counted only a few times. The chain combines TRBV4-2 with TRBJ2-7, with D possibly TRBD1 on 6 matching bases. CDR3 length equals 15 residues. The germline V and J ends were trimmed by 4 bases and 0 bases, with 13 bases remaining between them. Germline values: CDR1 LGHNA, CDR2 YNFKEQ. In nucleotides, the CDR3 is TGTGCCAGCAGCCTACGACAGGAGTCCTCCTACGAGCAGTACTTC. This encodes CASSLRQESSYEQYF.

The chain uses TRBV5-4 and TRBJ2-5; TRBD2 agrees at 12 bases. The CDR3 totals 15 residues. Germline assignment: CDR1 SGHNT and CDR2 YYREEE (reference sequence). J lost 4 bases, V lost 2 bases, and 3 bases had no gene match. This chain's CDR3 is CASSFGGLAGETQYF. The DNA of the CDR3 is TGTGCCAGCAGCTTCGGGGGACTAGCGGGAGAGACCCAGTACTTC.